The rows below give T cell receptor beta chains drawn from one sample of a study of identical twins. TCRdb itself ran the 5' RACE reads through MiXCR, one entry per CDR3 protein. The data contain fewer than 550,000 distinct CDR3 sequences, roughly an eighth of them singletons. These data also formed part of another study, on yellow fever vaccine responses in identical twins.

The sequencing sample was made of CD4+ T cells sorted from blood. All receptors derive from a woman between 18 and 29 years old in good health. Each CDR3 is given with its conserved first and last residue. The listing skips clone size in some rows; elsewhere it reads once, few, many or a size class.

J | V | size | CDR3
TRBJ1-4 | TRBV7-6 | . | CASSLDPREGGEKLFF
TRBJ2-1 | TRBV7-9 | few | CASSLRVVQSYNEQFF
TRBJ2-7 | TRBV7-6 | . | CASSKTGTGSYEQYF
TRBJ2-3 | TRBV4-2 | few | CASSQDRPENTFTDTQYF
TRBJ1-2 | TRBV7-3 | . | CASSLAPENYGYTF
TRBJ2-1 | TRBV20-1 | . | CSATNLPAGYNEQFF
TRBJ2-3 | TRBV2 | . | CASSVGRDRVLLPTQYF
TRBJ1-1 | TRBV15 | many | CATSRDPIPQNTEAFF
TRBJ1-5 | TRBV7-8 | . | CASSSRGGAGTGNNQPQHF
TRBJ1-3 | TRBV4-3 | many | CASSQDIGTQGLRGNTIYF
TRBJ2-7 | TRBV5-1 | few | CASSLGHRVFHEQYF
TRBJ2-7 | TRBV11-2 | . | CASSSSRLAGEASYEQYF
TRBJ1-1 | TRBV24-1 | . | CATSDTGANTEAFF
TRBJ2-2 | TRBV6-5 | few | CASSSWDMPAGELFF
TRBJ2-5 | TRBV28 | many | CASSSGVGTQYF
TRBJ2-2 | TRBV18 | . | CASSPDRGYTGELFF
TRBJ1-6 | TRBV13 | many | CASSLGRGQRNSPLHF
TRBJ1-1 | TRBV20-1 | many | CSARGSGTGAEAFF
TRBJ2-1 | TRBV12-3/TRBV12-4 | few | CASSQTRSYNEQFF
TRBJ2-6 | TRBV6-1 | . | CASTEGSGANVLTF
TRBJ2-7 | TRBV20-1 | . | CSAPPSESPTTRQYF
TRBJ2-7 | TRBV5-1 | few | CASSPRRGLGEQYF
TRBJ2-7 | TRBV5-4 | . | CASSSDRDRGTYEQYF
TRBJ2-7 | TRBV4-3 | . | CASSQSLAASYEQYF
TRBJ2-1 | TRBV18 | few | CASSLLAAGSGNEQFF
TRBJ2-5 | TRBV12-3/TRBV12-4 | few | CASSLFTGETQYF
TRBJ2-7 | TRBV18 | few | CASSPNALQGGSYEQYF
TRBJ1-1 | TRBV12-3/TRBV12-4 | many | CASRGQELNTEAFF
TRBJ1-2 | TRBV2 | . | CASSEVRQGAGYTF
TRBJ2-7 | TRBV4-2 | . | CASSQDTGSSYEQYF
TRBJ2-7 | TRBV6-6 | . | CASSQKYEQYF
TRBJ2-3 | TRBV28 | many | CASSPLGYGRADTQYF
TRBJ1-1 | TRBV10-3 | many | CAISESRGTEAFF
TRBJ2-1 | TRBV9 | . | CASSEGVWTGGFNEQFF
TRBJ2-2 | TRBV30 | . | CAWTGAVITGELFF
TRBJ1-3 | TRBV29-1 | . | CSVNSGNTIYF
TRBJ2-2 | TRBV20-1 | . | CSARAGARGGELFF
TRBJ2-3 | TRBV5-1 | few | CASIGRPNTDTQYF
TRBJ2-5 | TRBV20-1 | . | CSAPPLLGTSRETQYF
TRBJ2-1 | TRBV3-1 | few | CASSQVGGTEQFF
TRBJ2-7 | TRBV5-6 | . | CASRISGSVYEQYF
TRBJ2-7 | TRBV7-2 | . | CASSAGLAAAEQYF
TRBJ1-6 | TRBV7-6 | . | CASSLDMAGASPLHF
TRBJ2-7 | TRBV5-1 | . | CASSLSGLNYEQYF
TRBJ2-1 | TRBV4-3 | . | CASSQEAGDPYNEQFF
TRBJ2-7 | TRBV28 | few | CASGTSGSHEQYF
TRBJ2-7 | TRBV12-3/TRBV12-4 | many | CASSLARTEQYF
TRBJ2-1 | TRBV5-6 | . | CASSFEGNEQFF
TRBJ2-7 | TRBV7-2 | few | CASSLERVTYEQYF
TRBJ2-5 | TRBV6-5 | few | CASATGETQYF
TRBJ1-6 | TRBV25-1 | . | CASSSGPLGALHF
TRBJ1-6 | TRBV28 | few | CASSLEGSLHF
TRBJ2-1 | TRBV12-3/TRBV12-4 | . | CASSPRAQDEQFF
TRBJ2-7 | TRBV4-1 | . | CASSQMFGEQYF
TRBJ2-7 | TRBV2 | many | CASSELGYEQYF
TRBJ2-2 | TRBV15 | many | CATSNRDRVAGELFF
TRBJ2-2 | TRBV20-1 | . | CSARDPRVVTGELFF